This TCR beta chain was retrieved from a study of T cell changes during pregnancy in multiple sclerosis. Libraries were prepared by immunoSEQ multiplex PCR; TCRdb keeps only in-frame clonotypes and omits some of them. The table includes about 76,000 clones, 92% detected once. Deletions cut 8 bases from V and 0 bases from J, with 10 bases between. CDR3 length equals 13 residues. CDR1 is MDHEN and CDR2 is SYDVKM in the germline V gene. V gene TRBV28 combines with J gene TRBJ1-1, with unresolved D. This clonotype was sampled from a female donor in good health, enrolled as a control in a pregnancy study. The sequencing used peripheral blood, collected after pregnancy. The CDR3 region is CASGTVLNTEAFF. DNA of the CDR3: TGTGCCAGCGGAACAGTGTTGAACACTGAAGCTTTCTTT. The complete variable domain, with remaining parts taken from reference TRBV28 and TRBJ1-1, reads DVKVTQSSRYLVKRTGEKVFLECVQDMDHENMFWYRQDPGLGLRLIYFSYDVKMKEKGDIPEGYSVSREKKERFSLILESASTNQTSMYLCASGTVLNTEAFFGQGTRLTVV.